This entry lists 25 T cell receptor beta chains sequenced from one sample in a study of blood T cells in healthy people across ages. Next came a second PCR, run for about 7 to 12 cycles, which used a sample-barcoded 5' primer along with a J-beta primer mix. Each CDR3 protein gets one entry after TCRdb re-called the 5' RACE reads with MiXCR. The sample has fewer than 2 million distinct CDR3 sequences; roughly two fifths are singletons. What was sequenced was blood. Receptor source: a human donor in good health.

The CDR3 DNA sequence: TGTGCCAGCAGCCAAGACAGGGCCACCGGCGGGGAGCTGTTTTTT. Translating it yields CASSQDRATGGELFF. The chain recombines TRBV7-2 with TRBJ2-2; TRBD1 matches 7 bases. With V trimmed by 5 bases and J by 7 bases, 10 bases remained unmatched. Looked up from germline, CDR1 is SGHTA and CDR2 is FQGNSA. The CDR3 spans 15 residues.

This clonotype has just a few counts. This chain joins TRBV12-3 or TRBV12-4 and TRBJ2-7; D may correspond to TRBD1 or TRBD2 (6 bases each). V lost 6 bases and J lost 5, with 17 bases in between. The CDR3 sequence is 14 residues long. The CDR3 bases are TGTGCCAGCAGCGGTCATGGGGGGCTGAACGAGCAGTACTTC. Translated, it gives CASSGHGGLNEQYF.

This clonotype was observed a few times. V gene TRBV7-9 combines with J gene TRBJ2-3, with 7 bases matching TRBD2. The CDR3 contains 16 residues. Germline loops: CDR1 SEHNR, CDR2 FQNEAQ (reference sequence). J was trimmed by 2 bases and V by 6 bases; bases with no gene match: 11. The CDR3 bases are TGTGCCAGCAGGTGGGGCGGGGGAACCCCCACAGATACGCAGTATTTT. It is translated as CASRWGGGTPTDTQYF.

This clonotype was detected only a few times. The V call is TRBV2, the J call TRBJ1-4, with 7 positions matching TRBD1. Germline CDR1 SNHLY, CDR2 FYNNEI. V trimming: 1 base; J trimming: 8 bases; junction bases outside the gene matches: 7. This CDR3 is 15 amino acids long. The CDR3 nucleotides are TGTGCCAGCAGTGAAGTTAGACAGGGAACGGAAAAACTGTTTTTT. As protein: CASSEVRQGTEKLFF.

This clonotype was seen a handful of times. V is TRBV29-1 and J is TRBJ1-1; the D gene is possibly TRBD1 (6 bases). V dropped 3 bases and J dropped 6 bases, with 14 bases sitting between them. Per germline, CDR1 SQVTM and CDR2 ANQGSEA. The CDR3 spans 13 residues. CDR3 in amino acids: CSVDQGRGAEAFF. The CDR3 region has the DNA TGCAGCGTTGATCAGGGGCGAGGGGCTGAAGCTTTCTTT.

V is TRBV6-2 or TRBV6-3 and J is TRBJ2-1; TRBD2 might be the D (8 bases). V was clipped by 2 bases and J by 9 bases, with 20 bases between them. Germline V gene data show CDR1 as MNHEY and CDR2 as SVGEGT. This CDR3 spans 16 amino acids. The CDR3 nucleotides are TGTGCCAGCAGTTACCTCACGCCGGGAGGGGGCGGTGAGCAGTTCTTC. Residues: CASSYLTPGGGGEQFF.

The chain carries TRBV12-3 or TRBV12-4 and TRBJ2-3; 7 nucleotides agree with TRBD1. The CDR3 sequence is 13 residues long. Germline trimming cut 11 bases from V and 2 bases from J; bases unmatched to any gene: 7. The CDR3 region is CAGRDSYTDTQYF. CDR3 sequence (DNA): TGTGCCGGCCGGGACAGCTACACAGATACGCAGTATTTT.

The chain joins TRBV29-1 to TRBJ2-7; D gene ambiguous. This CDR3 region has 13 residues. The germline gives CDR1 SQVTM, CDR2 ANQGSEA. Trimming shortened V by 2 bases and J by 2 bases, and 10 bases separated the two germline ends. The CDR3, as DNA: TGCAGCGTTGAAAGAGGCACAACCTACGAGCAGTACTTC. This codes for CSVERGTTYEQYF.

The J gene is TRBJ2-5, the V gene TRBV9; 9 nucleotides line up with TRBD1. The germline V gene encodes CDR1 SGDLS and CDR2 YYNGEE. This CDR3 comprises 17 residues. The J segment lost 0 bases and the V segment lost 3 bases, leaving 9 bases of the junction unmatched. CDR3 in amino acids: CASSAPLRDRDQETQYF. The DNA of the CDR3 is TGTGCCAGCAGCGCTCCGCTCCGGGACAGGGACCAAGAGACCCAGTACTTC. The variable domain in full, completed from reference TRBV9 and TRBJ2-5, reads DSGVTQTPKHLITATGQRVTLRCSPRSGDLSVYWYQQSLDQGLQFLIQYYNGEERAKGNILERFSAQQFPDLHSELNLSSLELGDSALYFCASSAPLRDRDQETQYFGPGTRLLVL.

This clonotype was recorded a few times. The gene calls are TRBV7-2 and TRBJ1-1, with 7 bases identical to TRBD1. The CDR3 contains 14 residues. The V and J ends lost 3 bases and 1 base, in that order; junction bases with no gene match: 2. CDR1 and CDR2 (germline): SGHTA, FQGNSA. The CDR3 is CASSFDRENTEAFF. CDR3 coding DNA: TGTGCCAGCAGCTTTGACAGGGAGAACACTGAAGCTTTCTTT.

The chain uses TRBV6-6 and TRBJ2-7, with TRBD2 matching 8 bases. With V trimmed by 8 bases and J by 2 bases, 5 bases remained unmatched. The length of the CDR3 is 13 residues. Germline V gene sequence: CDR1 MNHNY, CDR2 SVGAGI (reference sequence). The CDR3 protein is CASRGGSPYEQYF. The CDR3 region has the DNA TGTGCCAGCCGGGGGGGGAGCCCCTACGAGCAGTACTTC.

The V and J genes are TRBV29-1 and TRBJ2-3; a possible D gene is TRBD2 (7 bases). Germline V gene data show CDR1 as SQVTM and CDR2 as ANQGSEA. Trimming shortened V by 7 bases and J by 12 bases, and 23 bases separated the two germline ends. This CDR3 contains 13 residues. The CDR3 sequence is CSGRGGGEETQYF. CDR3 coding DNA: TGCAGCGGTAGGGGGGGCGGGGAAGAGACCCAGTATTTT.

The sample holds a few counts of this clonotype. The rearrangement links TRBV20-1 to TRBJ2-3, with D uncertain. The length of the CDR3 is 14 residues. The V gene's germline CDR1 is DFQATT and CDR2 SNEGSKA (reference sequence). V was pared by 5 bases and J by 1 base, with 13 bases between. DNA of the CDR3: TGCAGTGCTTCTAACCCGGTGGGCACAGATACGCAGTATTTT. Its protein product is CSASNPVGTDTQYF.

The chain employs TRBV15 and TRBJ2-2; tentative D call: TRBD2 (5 bases). From germline, CDR1 is LNHNV and CDR2 YYDKDF (reference sequence). Deletions cut 1 base from V and 1 base from J, with 13 bases between. The CDR3 consists of 17 residues. The CDR3 spells CATSRGLREMNTGELFF. In DNA form, the CDR3 reads TGTGCCACCAGCAGAGGATTGAGGGAAATGAACACCGGGGAGCTGTTTTTT.

For the CDR3, the DNA is TGTGCCACCAGCCTGGACAGGGCGAGCACAGATACGCAGTATTTT. Encoded protein: CATSLDRASTDTQYF. V is TRBV15 and J is TRBJ2-3; 8 bases fit TRBD1. Looked up from germline, CDR1 is LNHNV and CDR2 is YYDKDF (reference sequence). Losses at the gene ends were 5 bases for V and 0 bases for J; bases not matched to a gene: 4. The CDR3 extends over 15 amino acids.

The rearrangement uses TRBV5-6 and TRBJ1-2; 7 bases are a match to TRBD1. The germline CDR1 and CDR2 sequences are SGHDT and YYEEEE. V lost 8 bases, J lost 2 bases, and 9 bases stayed unmatched. The CDR3 totals 14 residues. The CDR3 DNA sequence: TGTGCCAGTCTCCGACCGGGACAGAACTATGGCTACACCTTC. Its translation is CASLRPGQNYGYTF.

This chain links TRBV7-3 with TRBJ2-4; the D is unclear. Trimming cost V 5 bases and J 8 bases, with 25 bases left between them. Germline CDR1 reads SGHTA; CDR2 reads FQGTGA. The CDR3 is made up of 17 amino acids. CDR3 in DNA: TGTGCCAGCAGCCCGTCAGGCCGGGCCTCCCTCCAGGACATTCAGTACTTC. Translating it yields CASSPSGRASLQDIQYF. Filled out from reference TRBV7-3 and TRBJ2-4, the complete variable domain reads GAGVSQTPSNKVTEKGKYVELRCDPISGHTALYWYRQSLGQGPEFLIYFQGTGAADDSGLPNDRFFAVRPEGSVSTLKIQRTERGDSAVYLCASSPSGRASLQDIQYFGAGTRLSVL.

The chain links TRBV7-6 to TRBJ2-5; 7 bases line up with TRBD1. V lost 10 bases and J lost 3; bases outside the gene matches: 11. Germline V CDR1 and CDR2: SGHVS, FNYEAQ. The CDR3 contains 14 residues. CDR3 sequence (DNA): TGTGCCAACAGTCCAGGGGGACCTGAAGAGACCCAGTACTTC. As protein: CANSPGGPEETQYF.

The rearrangement uses TRBV29-1 and TRBJ1-2; TRBD1 matches at 7 bases. This CDR3 is 17 amino acids long. Trimming removed 4 bases from V and 7 bases from J; junction bases left unmatched: 21. The V gene's germline CDR1 is SQVTM and CDR2 ANQGSEA. CDR3 sequence (DNA): TGCAGCGTTGGGGGAGAAGGTCCCCTGACAGGGACCGGTGGCTACACCTTC. The encoded protein is CSVGGEGPLTGTGGYTF.

This chain links TRBV7-9 with TRBJ2-1, with TRBD1 identical over 7 bases. The ends lost 3 bases at V and 10 bases at J; junction bases unmatched: 3. Germline V gene data show CDR1 as SEHNR and CDR2 as FQNEAQ (reference sequence). The CDR3 runs 12 residues. CDR3 sequence: CASSLGQLEQFF. CDR3 DNA: TGTGCCAGCAGCTTGGGACAGTTGGAGCAGTTCTTC.

The chain carries TRBV5-1 and TRBJ2-5; the D is unclear. TRBJ2-7 explains the end of the DNA better; the J call may be wrong. CDR3 length: 13 residues. Germline assignment: CDR1 SGHRS and CDR2 YFSETQ. The DNA for the CDR3 is TGCGCCAGCACCCCACGGGTAGGATACGAGCAGTACTTC. It specifies CASTPRVGYEQYF.

V and J are TRBV20-1 and TRBJ1-5; D not resolved. Germline V lookup: CDR1 DFQATT, CDR2 SNEGSKA (reference sequence). The length of the CDR3 is 16 residues. Trimming cost V 6 bases and J 0 bases, with 18 bases left between them. The DNA of the CDR3 is TGCAGTGCCCTACGTCGATGGGGAGGTAGCAATCAGCCCCAGCATTTT. Protein sequence: CSALRRWGGSNQPQHF.

As for this clonotype: Being one base from a much bigger clone, this may be a read error. The chain is built from TRBV6-2 or TRBV6-3 and TRBJ2-5, with unresolved D. The CDR3 is 13 residues long. The V gene lost 1 base and the J gene lost 2 bases, with 5 bases spanning the gap. CDR1 and CDR2 from the germline V gene are MNHEY and SVGEGT. Here the CDR3 DNA reads TGTGCCAGCAGTTACTATGAACAAGAGACCCAGTACTTC. This codes for CASSYYEQETQYF.

The chain employs TRBV20-1 and TRBJ2-1; D may be TRBD1 (6 bases). Between the trimmed V and J ends, which lost 6 bases and 8 bases, there was a span of 20 bases. Germline CDR1 and CDR2: DFQATT and SNEGSKA (reference sequence). This CDR3 comprises 14 residues. The CDR3 DNA reads TGCAGTGCCCCGGTGGTCAGGGGCTGGGATGAGCAGTTCTTC. Translated, it gives CSAPVVRGWDEQFF.

This sequence joins TRBV6-5 and TRBJ2-3, with unresolved D. The germline V gene encodes CDR1 MNHEY and CDR2 SVGAGI. The length of the CDR3 is 15 residues. Deletions cut 7 bases from V and 0 bases from J, with 14 bases between. The CDR3 sequence is CASKTIPASTDTQYF. Here the CDR3 DNA reads TGTGCCAGCAAGACGATACCCGCTAGCACAGATACGCAGTATTTT.